Listed below are T cell receptor beta chains from one sample, sequenced in a study of blood T cells in healthy people across ages. Each CDR3 protein is one row after TCRdb ran MiXCR on the 5' RACE reads. Of approximately 730,000 distinct CDR3 sequences in the sample, about 55% are singletons; the top ten hold about 42%. The sequenced sample consisted of blood. These receptors were taken from a man aged 80 or over in good health. CDR3s include the opening cysteine and the closing phenylalanine or tryptophan. The order of the fields is clone size, J gene, D gene, V gene, CDR3 DNA, CDR3 protein. The D gene is left open where the match is weak. The listing skips clone size in some rows; elsewhere it reads once, few, many or a size class.

clone size: -
J gene: TRBJ2-7
D gene: -
V gene: TRBV10-3
CDR3 DNA: TGTGCCATCAGGAAGGGAGCCGAGCAGTACTTC
CDR3 protein: CAIRKGAEQYF

clone size: -
J gene: TRBJ2-1
D gene: -
V gene: TRBV15
CDR3 DNA: TGTGCCACCAGCAGAGGCTCATACGGGGGCAACAATGAGCAGTTCTTC
CDR3 protein: CATSRGSYGGNNEQFF

clone size: few
J gene: TRBJ2-3
D gene: TRBD2
V gene: TRBV29-1
CDR3 DNA: TGCAGCGTTGAAGAGGGGATAGCGGGAGTAGATACGCAGTATTTT
CDR3 protein: CSVEEGIAGVDTQYF

clone size: few
J gene: TRBJ2-3
D gene: -
V gene: TRBV7-9
CDR3 DNA: TGTGCCAGCGGCGCTAGCCCAGATACGCAGTATTTT
CDR3 protein: CASGASPDTQYF

clone size: many
J gene: TRBJ1-4
D gene: -
V gene: TRBV7-9
CDR3 DNA: TGTGCCAGCAGCTTAGTTGCAGGGGATGAAAAACTGTTTTTT
CDR3 protein: CASSLVAGDEKLFF

clone size: few
J gene: TRBJ2-7
D gene: -
V gene: TRBV29-1
CDR3 DNA: TGCAGCCCACCGTCCCCCCTAGGACTGCTCTCCTACGAGCAGTACTTC
CDR3 protein: CSPPSPLGLLSYEQYF

clone size: -
J gene: TRBJ2-5
D gene: TRBD2
V gene: TRBV5-1
CDR3 DNA: TGCGCCAGCAGCATCTCCGGGACTACTCAAGAGACCCAGTACTTC
CDR3 protein: CASSISGTTQETQYF

clone size: -
J gene: TRBJ2-3
D gene: -
V gene: TRBV29-1
CDR3 DNA: TGCAGCGTTGAACGGCGGGCTGGTCTTGCCACAGATACGCAGTATTTT
CDR3 protein: CSVERRAGLATDTQYF

clone size: once
J gene: TRBJ2-5
D gene: -
V gene: TRBV5-1
CDR3 DNA: TGCGCCAGCAGCTTGGAGCTAGCTTCATCCTCGCAGACCCAGTACTTC
CDR3 protein: CASSLELASSSQTQYF

clone size: -
J gene: TRBJ2-4
D gene: -
V gene: TRBV5-1
CDR3 DNA: TGCGCCAGCAGCGTTGTGCCCGGGACTTTGCGAACCTACTTC
CDR3 protein: CASSVVPGTLRTYF

clone size: -
J gene: TRBJ1-2
D gene: TRBD1
V gene: TRBV15
CDR3 DNA: TGTGCCACCAGCAGTAGAACCACAGGGGGTGGCTACACCTTC
CDR3 protein: CATSSRTTGGGYTF